The clone carrying this T cell receptor beta chain was detected a few times. Its antigen is as yet unknown. This sample was included in a study of blood T cells in healthy people across ages. Study-wide background: About one barcoded TCR beta cDNA was captured per two T cells. Study observations and caveats: While age rose, TCR beta diversity per million T cells dropped in a roughly linear way.

A J-beta primer mix and a sample-barcoded 5' primer were used in a second PCR of roughly 6 to 11 cycles. Each cDNA molecule, via a template-switch adaptor with 12 random nucleotides, was tagged. One entry per CDR3 protein, called by TCRdb with MiXCR from the 5' RACE reads. In the table there are around 2 million distinct CDR3 sequences, about two fifths of which are singletons. The sequencing sample was made of blood. This receptor was identified in a human donor in good health.

This CDR3 is CASSLVSWETQYF. DNA of the CDR3: TGTGCCAGCAGTTTAGTTAGCTGGGAGACCCAGTACTTC. The chain has TRBV12-3 or TRBV12-4 and TRBJ2-5; no clear D. Trimming left V 1 base short and J 5 bases short, with 8 bases between. This CDR3 contains 13 residues.